These 15 T cell receptor beta chains originate from one sample sequenced in a study of T-cell memory formation after mild COVID-19. TCRdb fed the 5' RACE reads into MiXCR, producing one record per CDR3 protein. The table lists around 35,000 distinct CDR3 sequences, about 7.7% of them singletons. Sequenced sample: PBMCs or a T cell subset sorted from them (not recorded which). These receptors all stem from a man between 18 and 29 years old who had mild COVID-19 (a few samples of this study predate the infection). Cell type and time point are not known.

The chain combines TRBV5-1 with TRBJ2-6; D not certain. CDR3 length equals 15 residues. Per the germline V gene, CDR1 is SGHRS and CDR2 is YFSETQ. V gave up 4 bases and J gave up 0 bases, with 8 bases separating them. The CDR3 DNA reads TGCGCCAGCAGCCCTACAGACTCTGGGGCCAACGTCCTGACTTTC. Encoded protein: CASSPTDSGANVLTF.

The sample holds many counts of this clonotype. The chain couples TRBV2 to TRBJ1-2; a weak D match, TRBD1 (5 bases). Germline V CDR1 and CDR2: SNHLY, FYNNEI. The CDR3 totals 13 residues. Between the trimmed V and J ends, which lost 4 bases and 3 bases, there was a span of 9 bases. CDR3 residues: CASSVGVDYGYTF. The DNA for the CDR3 is TGTGCCAGCAGTGTAGGGGTTGACTATGGCTACACCTTC.

In its sample, this clonotype was seen many times. The chain is built from TRBV12-3 or TRBV12-4 and TRBJ2-7, with no clear D. This CDR3 region has 9 residues. V lost 9 bases and J lost 5, with 5 bases in between. The CDR3 DNA sequence: TGTGCCAGGAAAAACGAGCAGTACTTC. Amino acids: CARKNEQYF.

There are a few counts of this clonotype. The V gene is TRBV6-2 or TRBV6-3, the J gene TRBJ1-1, with D maybe TRBD1 (6 bases). The V end was cut by 5 bases, the J end by 0 bases, with 13 bases between. Per germline, CDR1 MNHEY and CDR2 SVGEGT. The length of the CDR3 is 15 residues. This CDR3 is CASSTGPRMNTEAFF. The CDR3 coding sequence is TGTGCCAGCAGTACAGGGCCTCGAATGAACACTGAAGCTTTCTTT.

CDR3 region: CAWSRGAGSNEKLFF. The CDR3 DNA follows: TGTGCCTGGAGTAGAGGGGCAGGGTCTAATGAAAAACTGTTTTTT. The gene calls are TRBV30 and TRBJ1-4; the D gene is possibly TRBD1 (5 bases). The ends were cut back, 2 bases at V and 3 bases at J, with 13 bases in the middle. The CDR3 covers 15 residues. Germline assignment: CDR1 GTSNPN and CDR2 SVGIG (reference sequence).

In its sample, this clonotype was seen many times. The genes are TRBV30 and TRBJ2-6; D is unclear. Trimming shortened V by 6 bases and J by 0 bases, and 9 bases separated the two germline ends. Germline lookup yields CDR1 GTSNPN and CDR2 SVGIG (reference sequence). This CDR3 comprises 14 residues. CDR3 residues: CACQKDSGANVLTF. For the CDR3, the DNA is TGTGCCTGCCAGAAAGACTCTGGGGCCAACGTCCTGACTTTC.

This clonotype was seen many times. The chain has TRBV6-2 or TRBV6-3 and TRBJ2-3, with 8 bases lining up with TRBD2. In germline, CDR1 is MNHEY, CDR2 SVGEGT. There are 15 residues in the CDR3. V was clipped by 5 bases and J by 2 bases; unmatched bases: 6. CDR3 residues: CASSRQRGFTDTQYF. CDR3 nucleotides: TGTGCCAGCAGTCGACAGCGGGGGTTCACAGATACGCAGTATTTT.

This clonotype was seen repeatedly, ten times or more. The gene calls are TRBV20-1 and TRBJ1-6; 10 positions match TRBD1. V lost 5 bases to trimming and J lost 7 bases; unmatched junction nucleotides: 5. Germline loops: CDR1 DFQATT, CDR2 SNEGSKA (reference sequence). The CDR3 has 14 amino acids. CDR3 protein: CSAPTGGINSPLHF. DNA for the CDR3: TGCAGTGCTCCGACAGGGGGCATAAATTCACCCCTCCACTTT.

This clonotype was found many times. The V and J genes are TRBV5-4 and TRBJ2-5; 10 nucleotides line up with TRBD2. The CDR3 runs to 15 residues. The junction had 7 bases not matched to a gene; V was cut back by 4 bases and J by 4 bases. Germline V CDR1 and CDR2: SGHNT, YYREEE (reference sequence). This chain's CDR3 is CASSMGLARRETQYF. CDR3 nucleotide sequence: TGTGCCAGCAGCATGGGACTAGCGAGAAGAGAGACCCAGTACTTC.

This clonotype was recorded at least ten times. The chain joins TRBV3-2 to TRBJ2-7; the D call TRBD1 from the table was never checked on the DNA. TRBV3-2 is a pseudogene locus. This CDR3 is built from 14 residues. The CDR3 DNA reads as TGTGCCAGCACCAAACGGGAACAACACTACGAGCAGTACGTC. Protein: CASTKREQHYEQYV.

This clonotype was seen at least ten times. The chain links TRBV4-2 to TRBJ2-5; weak D call: TRBD2 (6 bases). This CDR3 has 17 residues. Germline V gene data show CDR1 as LGHNA and CDR2 as YNFKEQ. Trimming took 0 bases from V and 4 from J, leaving 18 bases between them. CDR3 amino acids: CASSQDPGGWVGETQYF. The CDR3 DNA is TGTGCCAGCAGCCAAGATCCCGGGGGTTGGGTTGGAGAGACCCAGTACTTC.

The genes are TRBV12-5 and TRBJ2-6; possible D gene TRBD1, 5 bases. CDR3 size: 17 residues. V was clipped by 4 bases and J by 4 bases, with 17 bases between them. Germline V CDR1 and CDR2: LGHNT, FRNRAP. CDR3 nucleotide sequence: TGTGCTAGTGGTTCCACCCCAGGGTTTTCAGGGGCCAACGTCCTGACTTTC. Translated: CASGSTPGFSGANVLTF.

This clonotype was seen repeatedly, ten times or more. This rearrangement joins TRBV6-2 or TRBV6-3 to TRBJ2-6; the D is unclear. CDR3 size: 15 residues. CDR1 is MNHEY and CDR2 is SVGEGT in the germline V gene. Trimming pared 2 bases from V and 0 bases from J, leaving 5 bases between. CDR3 sequence reads: CASSYTVSGANVLTF. CDR3 coding DNA: TGTGCCAGCAGTTACACGGTCTCTGGGGCCAACGTCCTGACTTTC.

This clonotype occurred many times. CDR3 protein: CASSERDYGYTF. CDR3 bases: TGTGCCAGCAGCGAGAGGGATTATGGCTACACCTTC. This chain joins TRBV7-8 and TRBJ1-2; unclear D gene. Trimming stripped 5 bases from V and 5 bases from J, with 9 bases between. The CDR3 runs to 12 residues. The germline V gene has CDR1 SGHVS and CDR2 FQNEAQ.

At least ten counts were recorded for this clonotype. The CDR3 is CAVTGAELSSPGELFF. CDR3 in DNA: TGTGCCGTCACCGGGGCCGAACTTTCCTCCCCCGGGGAGCTGTTTTTT. The chain couples TRBV5-4 to TRBJ2-2, with D tentatively TRBD1 or TRBD2 (5 bases each). From germline, CDR1 is SGHNT and CDR2 YYREEE (reference sequence). CDR3 length: 16 residues. V was clipped by 10 bases and J by 6 bases, with 25 bases between them.